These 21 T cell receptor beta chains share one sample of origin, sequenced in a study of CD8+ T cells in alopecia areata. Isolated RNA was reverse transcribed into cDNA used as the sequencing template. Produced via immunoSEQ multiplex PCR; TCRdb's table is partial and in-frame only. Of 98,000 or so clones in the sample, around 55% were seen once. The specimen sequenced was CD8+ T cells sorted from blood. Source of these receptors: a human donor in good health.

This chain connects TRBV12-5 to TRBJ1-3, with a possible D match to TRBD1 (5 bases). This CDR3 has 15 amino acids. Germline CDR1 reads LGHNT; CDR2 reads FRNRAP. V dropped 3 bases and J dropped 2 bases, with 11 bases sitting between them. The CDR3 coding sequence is TGTGCTAGTGGTTTTCCCGGGACTGCTGGAAACACCATATATTTT. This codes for CASGFPGTAGNTIYF.

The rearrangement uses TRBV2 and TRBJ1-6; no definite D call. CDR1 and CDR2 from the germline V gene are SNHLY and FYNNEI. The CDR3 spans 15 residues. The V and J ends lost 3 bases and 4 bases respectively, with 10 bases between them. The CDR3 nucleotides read TGTGCCAGCAGTGAGCTAGAGGATTATAATTCACCCCTCCACTTT. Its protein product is CASSELEDYNSPLHF.

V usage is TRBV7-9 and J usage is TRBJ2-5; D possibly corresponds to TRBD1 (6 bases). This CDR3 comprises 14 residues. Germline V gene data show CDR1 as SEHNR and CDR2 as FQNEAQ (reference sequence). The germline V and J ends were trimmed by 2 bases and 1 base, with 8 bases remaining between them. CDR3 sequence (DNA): TGTGCCAGCAGCTTAAGGACAGCCCAAGAGACCCAGTACTTC. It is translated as CASSLRTAQETQYF.

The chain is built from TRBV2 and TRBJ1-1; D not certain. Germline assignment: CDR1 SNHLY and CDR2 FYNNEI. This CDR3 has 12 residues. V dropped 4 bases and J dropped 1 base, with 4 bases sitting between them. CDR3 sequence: CASSVGNTEAFF. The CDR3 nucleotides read TGTGCCAGCAGTGTGGGGAACACTGAAGCTTTCTTT.

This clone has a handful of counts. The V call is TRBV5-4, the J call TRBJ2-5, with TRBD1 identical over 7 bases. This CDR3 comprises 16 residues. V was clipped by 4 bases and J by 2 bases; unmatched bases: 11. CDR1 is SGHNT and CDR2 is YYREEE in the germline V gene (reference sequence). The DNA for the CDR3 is TGTGCCAGCAGCCCCTACCACCCAGGGGGACAAGAGACCCAGTACTTC. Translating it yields CASSPYHPGGQETQYF.

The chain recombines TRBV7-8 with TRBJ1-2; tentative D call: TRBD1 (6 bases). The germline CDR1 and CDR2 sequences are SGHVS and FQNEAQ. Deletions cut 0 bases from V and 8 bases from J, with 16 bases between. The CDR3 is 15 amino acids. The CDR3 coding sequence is TGTGCCAGCAGCTTAGCGTCAGGGGAGAGCAGAGGCTACACCTTC. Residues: CASSLASGESRGYTF.

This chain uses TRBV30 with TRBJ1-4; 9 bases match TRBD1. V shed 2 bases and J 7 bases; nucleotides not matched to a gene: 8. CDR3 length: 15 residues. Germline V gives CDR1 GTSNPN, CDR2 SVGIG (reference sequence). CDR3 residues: CAWSNTGGEIEKLFF. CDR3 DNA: TGTGCCTGGAGTAACACAGGGGGCGAGATTGAAAAACTGTTTTTT.

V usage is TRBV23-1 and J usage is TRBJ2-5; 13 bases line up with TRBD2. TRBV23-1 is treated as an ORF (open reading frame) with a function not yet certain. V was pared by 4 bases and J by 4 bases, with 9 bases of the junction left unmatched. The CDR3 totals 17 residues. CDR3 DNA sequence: TGCGCCAGCAGTCGCGGGACTAGCGGGGCCGAGAGAGAGACCCAGTACTTC. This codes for CASSRGTSGAERETQYF.

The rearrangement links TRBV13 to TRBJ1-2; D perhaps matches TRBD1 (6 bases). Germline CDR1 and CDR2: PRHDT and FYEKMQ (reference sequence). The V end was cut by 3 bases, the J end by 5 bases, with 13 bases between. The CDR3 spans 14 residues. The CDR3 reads CASSFFGGQYGYTF. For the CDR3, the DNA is TGTGCCAGCAGCTTCTTCGGGGGGCAATATGGCTACACCTTC. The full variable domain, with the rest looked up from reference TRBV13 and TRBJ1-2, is AAGVIQSPRHLIKEKRETATLKCYPIPRHDTVYWYQQGPGQDPQFLISFYEKMQSDKGSIPDRFSAQQFSDYHSELNMSSLELGDSALYFCASSFFGGQYGYTFGSGTRLTVV.

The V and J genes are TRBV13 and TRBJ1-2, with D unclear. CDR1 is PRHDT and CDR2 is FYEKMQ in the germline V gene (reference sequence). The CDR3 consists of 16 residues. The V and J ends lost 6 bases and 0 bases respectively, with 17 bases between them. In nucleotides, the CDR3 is TGTGCCAGCAGGGACGCGACGGGGAAAGCTAACTATGGCTACACCTTC. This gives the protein CASRDATGKANYGYTF.

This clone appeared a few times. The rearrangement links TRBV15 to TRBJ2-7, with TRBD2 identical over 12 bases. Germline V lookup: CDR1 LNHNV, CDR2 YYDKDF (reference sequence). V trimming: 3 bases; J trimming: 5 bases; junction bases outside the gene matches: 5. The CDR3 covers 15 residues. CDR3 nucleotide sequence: TGTGCCACCAGCAGTCAAGGACTAGCGGGGAACGAGCAGTACTTC. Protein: CATSSQGLAGNEQYF. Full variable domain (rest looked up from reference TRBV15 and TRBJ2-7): DAMVIQNPRYQVTQFGKPVTLSCSQTLNHNVMYWYQQKSSQAPKLLFHYYDKDFNNEADTPDNFQSRRPNTSFCFLDIRSPGLGDTAMYLCATSSQGLAGNEQYFGPGTRLTVT.

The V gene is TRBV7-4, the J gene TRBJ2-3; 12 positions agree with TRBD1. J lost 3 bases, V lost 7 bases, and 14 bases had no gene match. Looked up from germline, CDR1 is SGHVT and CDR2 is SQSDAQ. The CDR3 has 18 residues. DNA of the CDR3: TGTGCCAGCAAGGCTAATCCCGGGACAGGGGGCCAGACAGATACGCAGTATTTT. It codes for CASKANPGTGGQTDTQYF. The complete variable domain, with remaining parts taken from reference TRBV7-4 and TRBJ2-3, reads GAGVSQSPRYKVAKRGRDVALRCDSISGHVTLYWYRQTLGQGSEVLTYSQSDAQRDKSGRPSGRFSAERPERSVSTLKIQRTEQGDSAVYLCASKANPGTGGQTDTQYFGPGTRLTVL.

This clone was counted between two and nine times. The CDR3 DNA reads as TGCGCCAGCAGCCAAGATTCCGTGGGACCCTACAATGAGCAGTTCTTC. Its translation is CASSQDSVGPYNEQFF. The genes are TRBV4-3 and TRBJ2-1, with D perhaps assigned TRBD1 or TRBD2 (5 bases each). Per germline, CDR1 LGHNA and CDR2 YSLEER. The V end was cut by 0 bases, the J end by 2 bases, with 11 bases between. This CDR3 is 16 amino acids long.

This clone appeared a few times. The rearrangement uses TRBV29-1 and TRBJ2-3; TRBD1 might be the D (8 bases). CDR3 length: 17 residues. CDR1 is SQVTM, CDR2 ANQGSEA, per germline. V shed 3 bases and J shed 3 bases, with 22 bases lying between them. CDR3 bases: TGCAGCGTTGATGCCGGGGCCGACAGGGGAGGGACAGATACGCAGTATTTT. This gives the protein CSVDAGADRGGTDTQYF.

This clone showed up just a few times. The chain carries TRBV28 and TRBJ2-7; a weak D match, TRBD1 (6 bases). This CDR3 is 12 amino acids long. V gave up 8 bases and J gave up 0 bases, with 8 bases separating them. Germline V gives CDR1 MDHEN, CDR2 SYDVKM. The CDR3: CASRDNSYEQYF. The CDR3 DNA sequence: TGTGCCAGCCGGGACAACTCCTACGAGCAGTACTTC.

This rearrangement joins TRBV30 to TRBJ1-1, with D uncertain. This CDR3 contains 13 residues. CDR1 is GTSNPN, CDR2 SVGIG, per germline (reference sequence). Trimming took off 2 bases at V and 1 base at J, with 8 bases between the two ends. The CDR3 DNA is TGTGCCTGGAGTTTGTCAGAGAACACTGAAGCTTTCTTT. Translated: CAWSLSENTEAFF.

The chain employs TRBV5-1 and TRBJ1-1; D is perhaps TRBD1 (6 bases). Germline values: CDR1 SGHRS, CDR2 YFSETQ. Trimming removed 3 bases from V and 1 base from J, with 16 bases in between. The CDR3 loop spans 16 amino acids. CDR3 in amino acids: CASSSLQGWENTEAFF. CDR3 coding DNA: TGCGCCAGCAGCTCCCTACAGGGTTGGGAGAACACTGAAGCTTTCTTT.

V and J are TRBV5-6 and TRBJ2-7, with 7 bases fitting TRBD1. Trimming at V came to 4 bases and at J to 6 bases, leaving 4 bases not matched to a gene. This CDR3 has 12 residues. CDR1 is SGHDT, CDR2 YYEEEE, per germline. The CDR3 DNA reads TGTGCCAGCAGCCCGGCAGGGGGCGAGCAGTACTTC. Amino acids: CASSPAGGEQYF.

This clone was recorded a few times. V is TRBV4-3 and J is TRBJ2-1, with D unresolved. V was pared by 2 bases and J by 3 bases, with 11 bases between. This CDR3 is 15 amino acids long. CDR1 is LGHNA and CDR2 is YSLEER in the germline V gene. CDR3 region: CASSQQMASYNEQFF. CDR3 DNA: TGCGCCAGCAGCCAACAGATGGCCAGCTACAATGAGCAGTTCTTC.

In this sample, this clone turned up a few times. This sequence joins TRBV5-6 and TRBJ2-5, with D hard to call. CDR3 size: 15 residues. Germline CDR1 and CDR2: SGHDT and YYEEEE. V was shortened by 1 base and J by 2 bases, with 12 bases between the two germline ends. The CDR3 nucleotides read TGTGCCAGCAGCTTGTTGGTGTGGGATCAAGAGACCCAGTACTTC. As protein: CASSLLVWDQETQYF.

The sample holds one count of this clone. The CDR3: CASSEGLTGETQYF. In nucleotides, the CDR3 is TGTGCCAGCAGCGAGGGGCTAACCGGTGAGACCCAGTACTTC. The rearrangement links TRBV2 to TRBJ2-5; D possibly matches TRBD1 or TRBD2 (5 bases each). V lost 6 bases and J lost 5, with 16 bases in between. This CDR3 is 14 amino acids long. Germline lookup yields CDR1 SNHLY and CDR2 FYNNEI.